These 21 T cell receptor beta chains originate from one sample sequenced in a study of blood T cell repertoires in COVID-19. Clones were read by immunoSEQ multiplex PCR, and TCRdb kept only the in-frame ones, dropping some. The sample includes 78,000 or so clones, around 81% of them seen just once. The sequenced material came from peripheral blood. The receptors here all came from a human donor in a cohort sampled during active COVID-19.

The chain carries TRBV5-1 and TRBJ1-2, with TRBD1 matching over 7 bases. The junction had 6 bases not matched to a gene; V was cut back by 4 bases and J by 6 bases. The CDR3 has 13 amino acids. Germline CDR1 SGHRS, CDR2 YFSETQ. The CDR3 DNA sequence: TGCGCCAGCAGCCGGGGACAGACTGATGGCTACACCTTC. It yields the protein CASSRGQTDGYTF.

The V call is TRBV7-3, the J call TRBJ2-2; TRBD2 aligns across 10 bases. The CDR3 totals 17 residues. Germline CDR1 reads SGHTA; CDR2 reads FQGTGA. V lost 5 bases, J lost 4 bases, and 10 bases stayed unmatched. CDR3 sequence (DNA): TGTGCCAGCAGCCGAAGCCCTAGCGGGGGAGGCACCGGGGAGCTGTTTTTT. It specifies CASSRSPSGGGTGELFF.

The chain combines TRBV28 with TRBJ1-5, with a possible D match to TRBD1 (5 bases). Trimming took off 6 bases at V and 2 bases at J, with 14 bases between the two ends. The CDR3 sequence is 15 residues long. Germline CDR1 MDHEN, CDR2 SYDVKM. CDR3 DNA sequence: TGTGCCAGCAGACCTCAGGGACTGCGCAATCAGCCCCAGCATTTT. Translated, it gives CASRPQGLRNQPQHF.

The chain recombines TRBV30 with TRBJ2-5, with D perhaps matching TRBD1 (6 bases). CDR3 size: 16 residues. Between the trimmed V and J ends, which lost 3 bases and 5 bases, there was a span of 22 bases. The germline gives CDR1 GTSNPN, CDR2 SVGIG (reference sequence). This CDR3 reads CAWSHLFTGYGETQYF. For the CDR3, the DNA is TGTGCCTGGAGCCACCTATTTACAGGGTACGGGGAGACCCAGTACTTC.

This clone showed up just a few times. This rearrangement joins TRBV19 to TRBJ2-1, with a possible D match to TRBD1 (5 bases). The CDR3 contains 13 residues. Trimming took 1 base from V and 5 from J, leaving 6 bases between them. Germline V gene lookup returns CDR1 LNHDA and CDR2 SQIVND (reference sequence). As DNA, the CDR3 is TGTGCCAGTAGTATAGGACAGAACAATGAGCAGTTCTTC. This sequence encodes CASSIGQNNEQFF. Based on the CDR3 plus reference TRBV19 and TRBJ2-1, the full variable domain is DGGITQSPKYLFRKEGQNVTLSCEQNLNHDAMYWYRQDPGQGLRLIYYSQIVNDFQKGDIAEGYSVSREKKESFPLTVTSAQKNPTAFYLCASSIGQNNEQFFGPGTRLTVL.

The J gene is TRBJ1-2, the V gene TRBV19, with D unresolved. The CDR3 extends over 15 amino acids. Germline CDR1 LNHDA, CDR2 SQIVND (reference sequence). V was pared by 2 bases and J by 8 bases, with 18 bases between. The CDR3 coding sequence is TGTGCCAGTAGTATAACCGAAAGGAGTGCGGGCGGCTACACCTTC. Residues: CASSITERSAGGYTF. The full variable domain, its missing parts supplied by reference TRBV19 and TRBJ1-2, is DGGITQSPKYLFRKEGQNVTLSCEQNLNHDAMYWYRQDPGQGLRLIYYSQIVNDFQKGDIAEGYSVSREKKESFPLTVTSAQKNPTAFYLCASSITERSAGGYTFGSGTRLTVV.

In this sample, this clone turned up once. J is TRBJ2-1 and V is TRBV14; TRBD1 agrees at 7 bases. Germline V gene data show CDR1 as SGHDN and CDR2 as FVKESK. V lost 4 bases and J lost 4; bases outside the gene matches: 4. This CDR3 contains 14 residues. The CDR3 DNA reads TGTGCCAGCAGCCCTGGGACAGTTTACAATGAGCAGTTCTTC. This codes for CASSPGTVYNEQFF.

The J gene is TRBJ2-7, the V gene TRBV28, with 8 bases fitting TRBD2. This CDR3 has 16 residues. V was pared by 7 bases and J by 6 bases, with 17 bases of the junction left unmatched. Germline CDR1 and CDR2: MDHEN and SYDVKM. CDR3 sequence (DNA): TGTGCCAGCACCTCCTTGGGGGCGGGGGGTAAGGGCGAGCAGTACTTC. This encodes CASTSLGAGGKGEQYF.

The chain joins TRBV6-5 to TRBJ1-3; D ambiguous. Trimming took off 0 bases at V and 3 bases at J, with 12 bases between the two ends. The length of the CDR3 is 16 residues. CDR1 and CDR2 from the germline V gene are MNHEY and SVGAGI. The CDR3 bases are TGTGCCAGCAGTTACTCGGGAGGATGGGGTGGAAACACCATATATTTT. Its translation is CASSYSGGWGGNTIYF.

The CDR3 loop is CASSLAPLNQPQHF. DNA of the CDR3: TGTGCCAGCAGCTTGGCCCCCCTAAATCAGCCCCAGCATTTT. V is TRBV5-5 and J is TRBJ1-5; no definite D call. CDR3 length equals 14 residues. The germline gives CDR1 SGHKS, CDR2 YYEKEE (reference sequence). Trimming left V 0 bases short and J 4 bases short, with 8 bases between.

The rearrangement uses TRBV7-9 and TRBJ2-6; D unresolved. Trimming stripped 0 bases from V and 4 bases from J, with 13 bases between. From germline, CDR1 is SEHNR and CDR2 FQNEAQ (reference sequence). The CDR3 loop spans 17 amino acids. CDR3 loop: CASSLALGGRGANVLTF. CDR3 nucleotides: TGTGCCAGCAGCTTAGCCCTTGGTGGGCGCGGGGCCAACGTCCTGACTTTC.

The count of this clone is one. The rearrangement joins TRBV19 to TRBJ2-1; D is undetermined. Trimming took off 4 bases at V and 2 bases at J, with 9 bases between the two ends. Germline values: CDR1 LNHDA, CDR2 SQIVND (reference sequence). This CDR3 comprises 14 residues. CDR3 in amino acids: CASSTGSPYNEQFF. The DNA for the CDR3 is TGTGCCAGTAGTACAGGCTCTCCCTACAATGAGCAGTTCTTC.

The chain combines TRBV6-5 with TRBJ1-2; weak D call: TRBD1 (5 bases). V was trimmed by 6 bases and J by 14 bases, leaving 13 bases between them. Looked up from germline, CDR1 is MNHEY and CDR2 is SVGAGI. The CDR3 is made up of 10 amino acids. CDR3 protein: CASREGLQTF. The CDR3 nucleotides read TGTGCCAGCAGGGAGGGGCTCCAGACCTTC.

The V call is TRBV5-4, the J call TRBJ2-7; D is perhaps TRBD2 (6 bases). Deletions cut 5 bases from V and 4 bases from J, with 13 bases between. Germline-derived CDR1 and CDR2 are SGHNT and YYREEE (reference sequence). CDR3 size: 13 residues. Here the CDR3 reads CASSSGLRYEQYF. The CDR3, as DNA: TGTGCCAGCAGTTCGGGACTTCGATACGAGCAGTACTTC.

This clone was seen just once. This chain connects TRBV3-1 (or the pseudogene TRBV3-2) to TRBJ1-2, with D maybe TRBD1 (5 bases). This CDR3 has 14 amino acids. CDR1 and CDR2 (germline): LGHDT, YNNKEL (reference sequence). V was shortened by 5 bases and J by 5 bases, with 15 bases between the two germline ends. CDR3: CASSENYRSYGYTF. The CDR3 nucleotides read TGTGCCAGCAGCGAAAACTACAGGAGTTATGGCTACACCTTC.

The chain employs TRBV11-2 and TRBJ1-1; D uncertain. The CDR3 loop spans 14 amino acids. CDR1 and CDR2 from the germline V gene are SGHAT and FQNNGV. Trimming cost V 5 bases and J 1 base, with 11 bases left between them. CDR3 sequence reads: CASSLLRGNTEAFF. The CDR3 DNA reads TGTGCCAGCAGCCTACTCCGGGGGAACACTGAAGCTTTCTTT.

The V and J genes are TRBV9 and TRBJ1-1; a weak D match, TRBD1 (5 bases). With 2 bases removed from V and 6 bases from J, the gap between germline ends came to 11 bases. Germline V gene sequence: CDR1 SGDLS, CDR2 YYNGEE. This CDR3 comprises 13 residues. The CDR3 DNA reads TGTGCCAGCAGCGTCGCCCGGGGGGCTGAAGCTTTCTTT. Residues: CASSVARGAEAFF.

The J gene is TRBJ1-1, the V gene TRBV6-5, with TRBD1 matching over 8 bases. V shed 7 bases and J 4 bases; nucleotides not matched to a gene: 5. Germline CDR1 MNHEY, CDR2 SVGAGI. CDR3 length: 13 amino acids. CDR3 residues: CASIRTGSTEAFF. In DNA form, the CDR3 reads TGTGCCAGCATCAGGACAGGGAGCACTGAAGCTTTCTTT.

This chain links TRBV9 with TRBJ2-2; 8 bases align to TRBD2. V lost 5 bases, J lost 5 bases, and 8 bases stayed unmatched. This CDR3 spans 15 amino acids. Germline assignment: CDR1 SGDLS and CDR2 YYNGEE. CDR3 sequence (DNA): TGTGCCAGCAGTTTGGGACTAGTGGGTACCGGGGAGCTGTTTTTT. Amino acids: CASSLGLVGTGELFF. Combining the CDR3 with reference TRBV9 and TRBJ2-2 gives the whole variable domain DSGVTQTPKHLITATGQRVTLRCSPRSGDLSVYWYQQSLDQGLQFLIQYYNGEERAKGNILERFSAQQFPDLHSELNLSSLELGDSALYFCASSLGLVGTGELFFGEGSRLTVL.

The chain carries TRBV28 and TRBJ2-1; the D gene is possibly TRBD2 (5 bases). The CDR3 covers 14 residues. Trimming removed 9 bases from V and 2 bases from J, with 14 bases in between. The V gene's germline CDR1 is MDHEN and CDR2 SYDVKM. The CDR3 spells CASKGSAPYNEQFF. The CDR3 DNA reads as TGTGCCAGTAAGGGTAGCGCCCCCTACAATGAGCAGTTCTTC.

The chain carries TRBV7-2 and TRBJ2-2, with 7 bases identical to TRBD1. The CDR3 runs 16 residues. The J segment lost 2 bases and the V segment lost 6 bases, leaving 9 bases of the junction unmatched. The germline gives CDR1 SGHTA, CDR2 FQGNSA. Here the CDR3 DNA reads TGTGCCAGCAGTTCAGGGACAGCCTTAAACACCGGGGAGCTGTTTTTT. This translates into CASSSGTALNTGELFF.